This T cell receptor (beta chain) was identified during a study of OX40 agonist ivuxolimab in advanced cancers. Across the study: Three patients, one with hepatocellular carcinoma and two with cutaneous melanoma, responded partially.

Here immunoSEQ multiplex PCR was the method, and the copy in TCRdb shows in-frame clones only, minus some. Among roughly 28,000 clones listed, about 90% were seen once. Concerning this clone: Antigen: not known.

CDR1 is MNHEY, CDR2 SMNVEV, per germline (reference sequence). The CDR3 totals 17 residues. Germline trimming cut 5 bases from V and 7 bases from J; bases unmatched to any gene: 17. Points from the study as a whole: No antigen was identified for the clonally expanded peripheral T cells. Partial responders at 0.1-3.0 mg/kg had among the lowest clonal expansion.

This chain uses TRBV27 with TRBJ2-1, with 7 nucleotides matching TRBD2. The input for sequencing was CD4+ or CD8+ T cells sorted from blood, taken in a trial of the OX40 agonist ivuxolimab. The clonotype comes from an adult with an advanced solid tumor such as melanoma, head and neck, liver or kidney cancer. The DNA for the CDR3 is TGTGCCAGCAGTCCGACGGGCGAGGCGGGAGATAGAAATGAGCAGTTCTTC. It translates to CASSPTGEAGDRNEQFF.